One sample yielded the 28 T cell receptor beta chains listed below, sequenced in a study of response to subunit inactivated influenza vaccine. Each CDR3 protein is one row after TCRdb ran MiXCR on the RT-PCR reads. The sample comprises approximately 160,000 distinct CDR3 sequences, roughly a tenth of which are singletons, and 35% to 40% rests with the top ten. The starting material was CD8+ T cells sorted from PBMCs, obtained 23 months after vaccination. Receptor source: a man between 50 and 70 years old who received an inactivated influenza vaccine.

This clonotype was seen at least ten times. V and J are TRBV6-1 and TRBJ2-1, with 8 bases aligning to TRBD2. The CDR3 is made up of 16 amino acids. V gave up 6 bases and J gave up 4 bases; unmatched junction bases: 11. Looked up from germline, CDR1 is MNHNS and CDR2 is SASEGT. CDR3 sequence: CASRTTPGLGYNEQFF. The CDR3 DNA follows: TGTGCCAGCAGAACAACTCCGGGACTAGGGTACAATGAGCAGTTCTTC.

V gene TRBV18 combines with J gene TRBJ2-1; 7 bases fit TRBD1. Germline CDR1 reads KGHSH; CDR2 reads LQKENI. This CDR3 contains 14 residues. V was pared by 4 bases and J by 4 bases, with 4 bases of the junction left unmatched. DNA of the CDR3: TGTGCCAGCTCACTAGACAGGGTTTACAATGAGCAGTTCTTC. Encoded protein: CASSLDRVYNEQFF.

Regarding this clonotype: A much larger clone differs by one base, so this may be a read error. The chain couples TRBV4-2 to TRBJ2-7; 9 bases align to TRBD1. The junction had 4 bases not matched to a gene; V was cut back by 2 bases and J by 2 bases. Germline values: CDR1 LGHNA, CDR2 YNFKEQ. The CDR3 covers 15 residues. In DNA form, the CDR3 reads TGTGCCAGCAGCCAAAGGACAGGGGATCCCTACGAGCAGTACTTC. It encodes CASSQRTGDPYEQYF.

This clonotype was detected a few times. This chain uses TRBV6-2 or TRBV6-3 with TRBJ1-1, with TRBD1 identical over 10 bases. Trimming at V came to 5 bases and at J to 1 base, leaving 1 base not matched to a gene. Germline CDR1 is MNHEY and CDR2 is SVGEGT. The CDR3 is 14 residues long. The CDR3, as DNA: TGTGCCAGCAGTCGGACAGGGGGGAACACTGAAGCTTTCTTT. Its protein is CASSRTGGNTEAFF.

V is TRBV7-9 and J is TRBJ2-1; 10 bases are a match to TRBD2. Germline V gene lookup returns CDR1 SEHNR and CDR2 FQNEAQ (reference sequence). This CDR3 region has 12 residues. The CDR3: CASAGGWNEQFF. CDR3 sequence (DNA): TGTGCTTCAGCGGGAGGGTGGAATGAGCAGTTCTTC.

In its sample, this clonotype was seen a few times. The rearrangement uses TRBV20-1 and TRBJ2-2; tentatively, D is TRBD2 (5 bases). Between the trimmed V and J ends, which lost 6 bases and 7 bases, there was a span of 18 bases. Germline V gene sequence: CDR1 DFQATT, CDR2 SNEGSKA (reference sequence). This CDR3 is built from 14 residues. CDR3 DNA sequence: TGCAGTGCCCCCGACTACGGTCAAGGCGGGGAGCTGTTTTTT. Its protein is CSAPDYGQGGELFF.

The V and J genes are TRBV15 and TRBJ2-7, with 9 nucleotides matching TRBD1. With V trimmed by 8 bases and J by 6 bases, 5 bases remained unmatched. Per the germline V gene, CDR1 is LNHNV and CDR2 is YYDKDF (reference sequence). This CDR3 comprises 12 residues. The CDR3 here is CATGQGRSEQYF. In nucleotides, the CDR3 is TGTGCCACCGGACAGGGGAGATCCGAGCAGTACTTC. The full variable domain, completed using reference TRBV15 and TRBJ2-7, is DAMVIQNPRYQVTQFGKPVTLSCSQTLNHNVMYWYQQKSSQAPKLLFHYYDKDFNNEADTPDNFQSRRPNTSFCFLDIRSPGLGDTAMYLCATGQGRSEQYFGPGTRLTVT.

The V call is TRBV5-1, the J call TRBJ2-1; D remains ambiguous. Germline CDR1 is SGHRS and CDR2 is YFSETQ. V was shortened by 0 bases and J by 8 bases, with 9 bases between the two germline ends. The CDR3 length is 13 residues. This chain's CDR3 is CASSLDSPHEQFF. Here the CDR3 DNA reads TGCGCCAGCAGCTTGGATTCCCCCCATGAGCAGTTCTTC.

This clonotype was counted at least ten times. The chain carries TRBV12-3 or TRBV12-4 and TRBJ1-5; D gene uncertain. V lost 4 bases and J 15 bases, leaving 19 bases between the germline ends. The CDR3 runs to 13 residues. CDR3 sequence: CASSWTTDLILHF. The DNA for the CDR3 is TGTGCCAGCAGTTGGACGACGGACTTAATTCTGCATTTT.

The sample holds a few counts of this clonotype. The CDR3 DNA sequence: TGTGCCAGCAGCCGCCCGGACTCAAACTATGGCTACACCTTC. This sequence encodes CASSRPDSNYGYTF. The rearrangement uses TRBV6-2 or TRBV6-3 and TRBJ1-2; no reliable D call. Germline CDR1 and CDR2: MNHEY and SVGEGT. The ends were cut back, 6 bases at V and 2 bases at J, with 13 bases in the middle. CDR3 size: 14 residues.

This clonotype was detected ten times or more. The chain carries TRBV7-2 and TRBJ2-3; possible D gene TRBD2, 6 bases. Germline V gene data show CDR1 as SGHTA and CDR2 as FQGNSA. The CDR3 loop spans 15 amino acids. The V and J ends lost 3 bases and 6 bases respectively, with 16 bases between them. The CDR3 coding sequence is TGTGCCAGCAGCTTGGGAGGACTTTTATGGGATACGCAGTATTTT. Translated: CASSLGGLLWDTQYF. Supplemented by reference TRBV7-2 and TRBJ2-3, the full variable domain reads GAGVSQSPSNKVTEKGKDVELRCDPISGHTALYWYRQSLGQGLEFLIYFQGNSAPDKSGLPSDRFSAERTGGSVSTLTIQRTQQEDSAVYLCASSLGGLLWDTQYFGPGTRLTVL.

This chain uses TRBV9 with TRBJ2-1, with a weak D call TRBD1 (5 bases). Germline V gives CDR1 SGDLS, CDR2 YYNGEE. Trimming stripped 0 bases from V and 6 bases from J, with 13 bases between. There are 15 residues in the CDR3. CDR3 residues: CASSVGGQGFNEQFF. CDR3 coding DNA: TGTGCCAGCAGCGTAGGTGGGCAGGGCTTCAATGAGCAGTTCTTC.

In the case of this clonotype: This may arise from a read error, as a much more abundant clone is one base away. The chain joins TRBV11-2 to TRBJ2-5; either TRBD1 or TRBD2 may supply D (5 bases each). The CDR3 loop spans 14 amino acids. Trimming stripped 5 bases from V and 5 bases from J, with 15 bases between. Per germline, CDR1 SGHAT and CDR2 FQNNGV. The CDR3 is CASSIRGDGETQYF. The CDR3 DNA follows: TGTGCCAGCAGCATACGAGGGGATGGGGAGACCCAGTACTTC.

This chain joins TRBV6-2 or TRBV6-3 and TRBJ2-1, with 10 bases identical to TRBD2. Looked up from germline, CDR1 is MNHEY and CDR2 is SVGEGT. The J segment lost 0 bases and the V segment lost 6 bases, leaving 11 bases of the junction unmatched. There are 18 residues in the CDR3. The CDR3 region has the DNA TGTGCCAGCAGAGTGGGGCTAGCGGGGGCCCTCTCCTACAATGAGCAGTTCTTC. It codes for CASRVGLAGALSYNEQFF.

This clonotype was recorded many times. The chain combines TRBV6-1 with TRBJ2-7; no firm D call. The V gene's germline CDR1 is MNHNS and CDR2 SASEGT. The V gene lost 2 bases and the J gene lost 2 bases, with 7 bases spanning the gap. This CDR3 has 13 residues. The CDR3 DNA follows: TGTGCCAGCAGTGAAATTCAAGCCTACGAGCAGTACTTC. As protein: CASSEIQAYEQYF.

The CDR3 sequence: CASTSGGAPTGELFF. As DNA, the CDR3 is TGTGCCAGCACCTCGGGAGGGGCGCCCACCGGGGAGCTGTTTTTT. The gene calls are TRBV6-1 and TRBJ2-2; 8 bases are a match to TRBD2. Germline V gene sequence: CDR1 MNHNS, CDR2 SASEGT. This CDR3 has 15 residues. V shed 7 bases and J 4 bases; nucleotides not matched to a gene: 8.

The table lists this clonotype with a few counts. The chain employs TRBV28 and TRBJ2-4; D ambiguous. Germline V lookup: CDR1 MDHEN, CDR2 SYDVKM. V was cut by 6 bases and J by 1 base, with 19 bases left in between. The CDR3 extends over 17 amino acids. The CDR3, as DNA: TGTGCCAGCAGCCCATCACCAGCGATCGGGGCCAAAAACATTCAGTACTTC. Its protein is CASSPSPAIGAKNIQYF.

The chain employs TRBV9 and TRBJ2-1; 8 nucleotides match TRBD1. CDR3 length equals 16 residues. V lost 2 bases and J lost 3; bases outside the gene matches: 7. CDR1 and CDR2 (germline): SGDLS, YYNGEE. The CDR3 loop reads CASSVPDREIYNEQFF. The CDR3 DNA sequence: TGTGCCAGCAGCGTCCCGGACAGGGAAATCTACAATGAGCAGTTCTTC.

This rearrangement joins TRBV6-2 or TRBV6-3 to TRBJ2-1, with 7 bases lining up with TRBD2. The CDR3 has 17 residues. V gave up 2 bases and J gave up 5 bases; unmatched junction bases: 12. Germline CDR1 MNHEY, CDR2 SVGEGT. For the CDR3, the DNA is TGTGCCAGCAGTTACAGTTTTAGGGAGGGCCTGAACAATGAGCAGTTCTTC. It translates to CASSYSFREGLNNEQFF.

V usage is TRBV6-5 and J usage is TRBJ2-5; 13 nucleotides line up with TRBD2. The CDR3 sequence is 17 residues long. In germline, CDR1 is MNHEY, CDR2 SVGAGI. Germline trimming cut 2 bases from V and 10 bases from J; bases unmatched to any gene: 13. The CDR3 spells CASSYHLRTSGRVNQYF. Here the CDR3 DNA reads TGTGCCAGCAGTTACCACCTAAGAACTAGCGGGAGGGTAAACCAGTACTTC.

The V gene is TRBV6-2 or TRBV6-3, the J gene TRBJ2-5; tentatively, D is TRBD1 (6 bases). V lost 4 bases, J lost 3 bases, and 15 bases lay in between. The CDR3 consists of 15 residues. Germline-derived CDR1 and CDR2 are MNHEY and SVGEGT. This CDR3 is CASSSYRDGEETQYF. CDR3 bases: TGTGCCAGCAGTTCATACAGGGATGGAGAAGAGACCCAGTACTTC.

Ten or more counts support this clonotype. This sequence joins TRBV29-1 and TRBJ2-1, with unresolved D. CDR3 length equals 11 residues. Germline V gives CDR1 SQVTM, CDR2 ANQGSEA. The ends were cut back, 2 bases at V and 9 bases at J, with 8 bases in the middle. The DNA of the CDR3 is TGCAGCGTTGAATCCGGGCTTGAGCAGTTCTTC. It codes for CSVESGLEQFF.

This clonotype has more than one count but fewer than ten. This sequence joins TRBV15 and TRBJ2-1; 9 positions match TRBD1. Germline V gene lookup returns CDR1 LNHNV and CDR2 YYDKDF (reference sequence). The J segment lost 8 bases and the V segment lost 0 bases, leaving 5 bases of the junction unmatched. This CDR3 is 15 amino acids long. CDR3 DNA sequence: TGTGCCACCAGCAGAGAGGGGACAGGGTTCGATGAGCAGTTCTTC. This translates into CATSREGTGFDEQFF.

A few counts support this clonotype. J is TRBJ1-1 and V is TRBV12-3 or TRBV12-4, with no clear D. V lost 3 bases and J lost 4, with 9 bases in between. The CDR3 loop spans 13 amino acids. CDR3 nucleotide sequence: TGTGCCAGCAGTTTGGGAGCCCTCACTGAAGCTTTCTTT. It specifies CASSLGALTEAFF.

This clonotype appeared a single time. V is TRBV18 and J is TRBJ2-1, with 10 bases that match TRBD2. The CDR3 contains 17 residues. Trimming took 2 bases from V and 0 from J; bases not matched to a gene: 4. Germline-derived CDR1 and CDR2 are KGHSH and LQKENI. This CDR3 reads CASSPAASGSSYNEQFF. The CDR3, as DNA: TGTGCCAGCTCACCAGCGGCTAGCGGGAGCTCCTACAATGAGCAGTTCTTC.

The chain is built from TRBV7-9 and TRBJ1-6, with D uncertain. The CDR3 totals 15 residues. V was clipped by 4 bases and J by 7 bases, with 14 bases between them. CDR1 is SEHNR and CDR2 is FQNEAQ in the germline V gene (reference sequence). CDR3 DNA: TGTGCCAGCAGCTCGTCGATCTGGGAGAATTCACCCCTCCACTTT. Its translation: CASSSSIWENSPLHF.

This clonotype was observed a few times. This chain joins TRBV29-1 and TRBJ2-7, with 10 bases identical to TRBD2. CDR3 length: 16 amino acids. Germline CDR1 and CDR2: SQVTM and ANQGSEA. The V gene end was trimmed by 3 bases and the J gene end by 2 bases; junction bases not matched to a gene: 10. The DNA of the CDR3 is TGCAGCGTTGACGGGGTAGCGGGGGGAGTCCCCTACGAGCAGTACTTC. Amino acid sequence: CSVDGVAGGVPYEQYF.

The J gene is TRBJ2-3, the V gene TRBV6-2 or TRBV6-3; 8 positions match TRBD2. The CDR3 sequence is 16 residues long. Germline trimming cut 7 bases from V and 6 bases from J; bases unmatched to any gene: 15. Germline CDR1 and CDR2: MNHEY and SVGEGT. CDR3: CASTEGSGDPTDTQYF. CDR3 DNA: TGTGCCAGCACCGAGGGTAGCGGGGACCCCACTGATACGCAGTATTTT.